A single sample is the source of the 25 T cell receptor beta chains below, sequenced in a study of beta chain features in type 1 diabetes. Study-wide findings and caveats: In every one of the four CD4+ subsets, TCRB CDR3s were moderately but significantly shorter in Type 1 diabetes patients.

The investigators reverse transcribed all of the isolated RNA, so they sequenced expressed TCRB transcripts. Some clones are missing from TCRdb's copy, which holds only in-frame ones; the method was immunoSEQ multiplex PCR. The repertoire holds about 300,000 clones, with 13% as singletons. What these receptors recognize is not known. The sequencing input was naive CD4+ T cells from blood. Receptor source: a woman younger than 35 with type 1 diabetes.

In this sample, this clone turned up a few times. This chain links TRBV4-1 with TRBJ2-1, with TRBD2 matching 10 bases. The V segment lost 4 bases and the J segment 6 bases; nucleotides outside the gene matches: 6. The CDR3 extends over 15 amino acids. Germline V gives CDR1 MGHRA, CDR2 YSYEKL. The CDR3 protein is CASSRTSGDFNEQFF. In nucleotides, the CDR3 is TGCGCCAGCAGCCGTACTAGCGGGGACTTCAATGAGCAGTTCTTC.

The chain carries TRBV5-1 and TRBJ2-1, with 8 bases lining up with TRBD1. Germline CDR1 is SGHRS and CDR2 is YFSETQ. The CDR3 length is 14 residues. The V segment lost 0 bases and the J segment 8 bases; nucleotides outside the gene matches: 4. CDR3 loop: CASSLGQGFHEQFF. The CDR3 DNA reads as TGCGCCAGCAGCTTGGGACAGGGGTTCCATGAGCAGTTCTTC. Variable domain in full (rest from reference TRBV5-1 and TRBJ2-1): KAGVTQTPRYLIKTRGQQVTLSCSPISGHRSVSWYQQTPGQGLQFLFEYFSETQRNKGNFPGRFSGRQFSNSRSEMNVSTLELGDSALYLCASSLGQGFHEQFFGPGTRLTVL.

The chain recombines TRBV5-4 with TRBJ2-1; D unclear. V lost 6 bases, J lost 3 bases, and 10 bases lay in between. Germline lookup yields CDR1 SGHNT and CDR2 YYREEE (reference sequence). The CDR3 spans 13 residues. The CDR3 spells CASNLWLYNEQFF. CDR3 coding DNA: TGTGCCAGCAACCTTTGGCTCTACAATGAGCAGTTCTTC.

The chain has TRBV19 and TRBJ2-5, with D possibly being TRBD1 (6 bases). The germline V gene encodes CDR1 LNHDA and CDR2 SQIVND (reference sequence). Between the trimmed V and J ends, which lost 7 bases and 0 bases, there was a span of 15 bases. The CDR3 extends over 15 amino acids. CDR3: CASNSGQTYQETQYF. CDR3 DNA: TGTGCCAGTAATTCAGGACAGACATACCAAGAGACCCAGTACTTC.

This clone has just a few counts. The chain couples TRBV23-1 to TRBJ1-5, with a possible D match to TRBD1 (5 bases). TRBV23-1 is classed as an ORF, of uncertain function. V gave up 0 bases and J gave up 6 bases, with 33 bases separating them. CDR3 length: 22 amino acids. For the CDR3, the DNA is TGCGCCAGCAGTCAATCAGGCGGGGGGGGAGTGTGTAGTAAAGGCAAAGGTCAGCCCCAGCATTTT. Its protein is CASSQSGGGGVCSKGKGQPQHF.

This clone occurred a few times. The chain combines TRBV18 with TRBJ2-1; D uncertain. CDR1 and CDR2 from the germline V gene are KGHSH and LQKENI. Trimming removed 2 bases from V and 9 bases from J, with 8 bases in between. The length of the CDR3 is 12 residues. The DNA of the CDR3 is TGTGCCAGCTCACCAAAAGCGCGTGAGCAGTTCTTC. This encodes CASSPKAREQFF.

Only a few counts were recorded for this clone. A junction end diverges from the germline sequence, so it may reflect a read error. The chain uses TRBV11-3 and TRBJ2-3, with 11 bases matching TRBD2. From germline, CDR1 is SGHNT and CDR2 YENEEA. The CDR3 consists of 11 residues. CDR3 region: CASGSSGGILF. The DNA of the CDR3 is TGTGCCAGCGGATCTAGCGGGGGGATCCTGTTT.

This clone was observed a handful of times. The CDR3 bases are TGCAGCGTTTCCCCCAGGGGGACTTATGGCTACACCTTC. Translation: CSVSPRGTYGYTF. The chain joins TRBV29-1 to TRBJ1-2; 7 nucleotides line up with TRBD1. Germline loops: CDR1 SQVTM, CDR2 ANQGSEA. J lost 5 bases, V lost 5 bases, and 8 bases had no gene match. This CDR3 is 13 amino acids long.

The CDR3 coding sequence is TGTGCCAGCAGTTTGTCCGGGACTAGCGGGAGGTACGAGCAGTACGTC. This codes for CASSLSGTSGRYEQYV. The rearrangement uses TRBV28 and TRBJ2-7, with 15 bases matching TRBD2. The ends lost 3 bases at V and 4 bases at J; junction bases unmatched: 4. Germline loops: CDR1 MDHEN, CDR2 SYDVKM. The CDR3 runs to 16 residues.

The chain links TRBV6-5 to TRBJ2-3; the match to TRBD2 covers 8 bases. CDR1 and CDR2 (germline): MNHEY, SVGAGI. V lost 2 bases to trimming and J lost 8 bases; unmatched junction nucleotides: 9. The CDR3 is 15 amino acids. The CDR3 bases are TGTGCCAGCAGTTACGGCAGCGGGGGATTGGGTACGCAGTATTTT. Translating it yields CASSYGSGGLGTQYF.

CDR3 amino acids: CASRRDKYNEQFF. CDR3 DNA sequence: TGTGCCAGCAGGAGGGACAAGTACAATGAGCAGTTCTTC. The chain joins TRBV6-5 to TRBJ2-1; tentative D call: TRBD1 (6 bases). Germline loops: CDR1 MNHEY, CDR2 SVGAGI. CDR3 length: 13 residues. Trimming took off 6 bases at V and 4 bases at J, with 10 bases between the two ends.

This clone showed up just a few times. The rearrangement links TRBV30 to TRBJ2-7, with TRBD2 matching 12 bases. The CDR3 spans 20 residues. V lost 5 bases, J lost 6 bases, and 26 bases stayed unmatched. Germline CDR1 reads GTSNPN; CDR2 reads SVGIG (reference sequence). The CDR3 region has the DNA TGTGCCTGGGCCCATAAGCCCGAGAGACTAGCGGGAGACGGAGCTAGCGAGCAGTACTTC. It encodes CAWAHKPERLAGDGASEQYF.

This chain uses TRBV4-1 with TRBJ2-3; D ambiguous. V was clipped by 0 bases and J by 0 bases, with 10 bases between them. CDR3 length equals 16 residues. Germline V gene lookup returns CDR1 MGHRA and CDR2 YSYEKL. The CDR3 DNA follows: TGCGCCAGCAGCCAAGAACAGACACCTAGCACAGATACGCAGTATTTT. Its protein product is CASSQEQTPSTDTQYF.

The chain recombines TRBV28 with TRBJ2-7; TRBD2 matches at 13 bases. The CDR3 is 20 amino acids. V was pared by 2 bases and J by 1 base, with 14 bases of the junction left unmatched. Looked up from germline, CDR1 is MDHEN and CDR2 is SYDVKM. CDR3 nucleotides: TGTGCCAGCAGTTTAAATTTGCGGACTAGCGGGAGTAGTAAGTCCTACGAGCAGTACGTC. Translation: CASSLNLRTSGSSKSYEQYV.

This clone was found many times. The V gene is TRBV4-3, the J gene TRBJ2-5, with 8 bases aligning to TRBD2. The germline gives CDR1 LGHNA, CDR2 YSLEER. Trimming at V came to 3 bases and at J to 7 bases, leaving 7 bases not matched to a gene. This CDR3 region has 14 residues. The CDR3 spells CASSHYSGVGTQYF. CDR3 coding DNA: TGCGCCAGCAGCCACTATAGCGGGGTTGGGACCCAGTACTTC.

V usage is TRBV29-1 and J usage is TRBJ2-1, with TRBD1 matching 9 bases. CDR1 is SQVTM, CDR2 ANQGSEA, per germline. Trimming at V came to 5 bases and at J to 7 bases, leaving 9 bases not matched to a gene. CDR3 size: 14 residues. CDR3 in amino acids: CSVWGQGLRNEQFF. The CDR3 DNA follows: TGCAGCGTTTGGGGACAGGGCTTGAGGAATGAGCAGTTCTTC.

This clone has just a few counts. The chain links TRBV19 to TRBJ2-1; 9 nucleotides align to TRBD2. Germline V gene data show CDR1 as LNHDA and CDR2 as SQIVND (reference sequence). This CDR3 has 14 residues. J was trimmed by 4 bases and V by 6 bases; bases with no gene match: 4. CDR3 nucleotide sequence: TGTGCCAGTAGCAGACTAGCGGCTTACAATGAGCAGTTCTTC. Translated: CASSRLAAYNEQFF.

This clone came up a few times. The chain combines TRBV30 with TRBJ2-7; 7 bases fit TRBD1. CDR1 and CDR2 (germline): GTSNPN, SVGIG (reference sequence). CDR3 length: 13 residues. V gave up 1 base and J gave up 5 bases; unmatched junction bases: 5. DNA for the CDR3: TGTGCCTGGAGTGAGGGGGCTGCGAACGAGCAGTACGTC. Translation gives CAWSEGAANEQYV.

This rearrangement joins TRBV5-1 to TRBJ1-1; a weak D match, TRBD1 (6 bases). Germline CDR1 SGHRS, CDR2 YFSETQ. Between the trimmed V and J ends, which lost 4 bases and 6 bases, there was a span of 16 bases. This CDR3 is 14 amino acids long. The CDR3 DNA follows: TGCGCCAGCAGCCCGAGGACAGTTCTGGCTGAAGCTTTCTTT. Its protein is CASSPRTVLAEAFF.

The J gene is TRBJ2-1, the V gene TRBV18; D is possibly TRBD2 (6 bases). V shed 8 bases and J shed 5 bases, with 25 bases lying between them. This CDR3 has 17 amino acids. Germline V lookup: CDR1 KGHSH, CDR2 LQKENI. CDR3 in DNA: TGTGCCAGCACCCAGTCAATTGGGGAGGTGGTCCACAATGAGCAGTTCTTC. Protein sequence: CASTQSIGEVVHNEQFF.

In this sample, this clone turned up a few times. The rearrangement uses TRBV15 and TRBJ2-3; D ambiguous. Germline CDR1 reads LNHNV; CDR2 reads YYDKDF (reference sequence). Trimming cost V 4 bases and J 0 bases, with 14 bases left between them. This CDR3 region has 16 residues. CDR3 sequence (DNA): TGTGCCACCAGCAAGAAGGCAGCGACTAGCACAGATACGCAGTATTTT. Protein product: CATSKKAATSTDTQYF.

This clone appeared a few times. The V gene is TRBV9, the J gene TRBJ2-5; TRBD2 agrees at 12 bases. From germline, CDR1 is SGDLS and CDR2 YYNGEE. After removal of 4 bases from V and 5 bases from J, the junction contained 9 bases not matched to a gene. This CDR3 contains 16 residues. CDR3 region: CASSFGLAGNSETQYF. CDR3 DNA: TGTGCCAGCAGCTTTGGACTAGCGGGAAATAGTGAGACCCAGTACTTC.

The V and J genes are TRBV14 and TRBJ2-1; D may be TRBD1 (6 bases). Trimming removed 5 bases at V and 2 bases at J, with 13 bases between. CDR1 and CDR2 (germline): SGHDN, FVKESK. The CDR3 covers 15 residues. The chain's CDR3 is CASSEQGATYNEQFF. CDR3 bases: TGTGCCAGCAGCGAACAGGGAGCTACCTACAATGAGCAGTTCTTC.

Only a few counts were recorded for this clone. The chain uses TRBV5-1 and TRBJ2-5; TRBD1 matches 7 bases. This CDR3 has 16 residues. The germline V gene encodes CDR1 SGHRS and CDR2 YFSETQ. The V segment lost 0 bases and the J segment 5 bases; nucleotides outside the gene matches: 10. This chain's CDR3 is CASSLEGETGAETQYF. DNA for the CDR3: TGCGCCAGCAGCTTGGAAGGAGAAACAGGGGCCGAGACCCAGTACTTC.

J is TRBJ2-2 and V is TRBV19; 7 bases are a match to TRBD2. The germline V gene has CDR1 LNHDA and CDR2 SQIVND (reference sequence). V lost 7 bases and J lost 6; bases outside the gene matches: 8. The CDR3 length is 14 residues. The CDR3, as DNA: TGTGCCAGTATTTGGACTAGTAGGCCCGGGGAGCTGTTTTTT. Amino acid sequence: CASIWTSRPGELFF.